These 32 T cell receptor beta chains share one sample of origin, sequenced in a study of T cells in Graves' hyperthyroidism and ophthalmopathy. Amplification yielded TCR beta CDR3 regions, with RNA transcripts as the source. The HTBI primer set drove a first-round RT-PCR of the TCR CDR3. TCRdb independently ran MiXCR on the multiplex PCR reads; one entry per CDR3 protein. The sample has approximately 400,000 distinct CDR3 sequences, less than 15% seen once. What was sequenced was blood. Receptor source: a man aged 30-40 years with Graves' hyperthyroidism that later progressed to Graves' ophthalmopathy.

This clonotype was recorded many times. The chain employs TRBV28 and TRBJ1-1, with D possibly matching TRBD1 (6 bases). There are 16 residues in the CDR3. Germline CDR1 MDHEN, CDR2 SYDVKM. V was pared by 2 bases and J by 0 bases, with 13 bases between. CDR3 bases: TGTGCCAGCAGTTTAAAGACAGGACGAATGAACACTGAAGCTTTCTTT. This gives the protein CASSLKTGRMNTEAFF.

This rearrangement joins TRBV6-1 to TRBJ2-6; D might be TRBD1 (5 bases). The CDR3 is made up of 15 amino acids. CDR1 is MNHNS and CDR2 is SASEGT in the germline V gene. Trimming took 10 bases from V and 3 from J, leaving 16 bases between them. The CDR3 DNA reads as TGTGCCACCTCAGCCAAGGGGCTTGGGGCCAACGTCCTGACTTTC. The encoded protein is CATSAKGLGANVLTF.

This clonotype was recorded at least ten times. The CDR3 bases are TGTGCCAGCAGTCTGGGACAGGTTATCGGCTACACCTTC. Translated, it gives CASSLGQVIGYTF. The rearrangement joins TRBV11-2 to TRBJ1-2; 8 bases match TRBD1. The germline V gene has CDR1 SGHAT and CDR2 FQNNGV. This CDR3 is 13 amino acids long. The V gene end was trimmed by 6 bases and the J gene end by 8 bases; junction bases not matched to a gene: 8.

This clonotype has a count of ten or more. The CDR3 loop reads CASSTAANTEAFF. The CDR3 DNA reads TGTGCCAGCAGTACAGCGGCGAACACTGAAGCTTTCTTT. The V and J genes are TRBV12-3 or TRBV12-4 and TRBJ1-1; no clear D. There are 13 residues in the CDR3. V was trimmed by 5 bases and J by 1 base, leaving 8 bases between them.

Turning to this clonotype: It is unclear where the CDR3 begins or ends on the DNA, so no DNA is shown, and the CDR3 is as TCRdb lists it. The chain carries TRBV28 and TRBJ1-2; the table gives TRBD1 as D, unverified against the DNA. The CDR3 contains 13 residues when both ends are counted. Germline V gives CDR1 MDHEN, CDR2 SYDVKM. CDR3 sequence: CASSFATGIGCTF.

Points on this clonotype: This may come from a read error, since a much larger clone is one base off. As DNA, the CDR3 is TGCAGTGCTAGACGGGCAGTCTCCCCCAATGAGCAGCTCTTC. It encodes CSARRAVSPNEQLF. The V and J genes are TRBV20-1 and TRBJ2-1; D unclear. Germline CDR1 reads DFQATT; CDR2 reads SNEGSKA (reference sequence). The CDR3 totals 14 residues.

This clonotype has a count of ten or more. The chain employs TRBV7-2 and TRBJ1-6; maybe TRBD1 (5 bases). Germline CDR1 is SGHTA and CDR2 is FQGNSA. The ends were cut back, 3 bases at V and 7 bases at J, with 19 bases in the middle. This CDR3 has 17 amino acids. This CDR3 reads CASSFIGSQGRNSPLHF. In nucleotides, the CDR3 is TGTGCCAGCAGCTTCATCGGCAGCCAGGGACGAAATTCACCCCTCCACTTT.

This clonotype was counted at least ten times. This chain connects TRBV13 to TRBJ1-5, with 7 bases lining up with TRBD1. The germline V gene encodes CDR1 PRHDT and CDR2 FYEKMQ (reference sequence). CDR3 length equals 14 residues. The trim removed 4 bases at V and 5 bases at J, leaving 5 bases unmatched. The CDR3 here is CASSSRQGDQPQHF. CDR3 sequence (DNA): TGTGCCAGCAGCTCTAGACAGGGTGATCAGCCCCAGCATTTT.

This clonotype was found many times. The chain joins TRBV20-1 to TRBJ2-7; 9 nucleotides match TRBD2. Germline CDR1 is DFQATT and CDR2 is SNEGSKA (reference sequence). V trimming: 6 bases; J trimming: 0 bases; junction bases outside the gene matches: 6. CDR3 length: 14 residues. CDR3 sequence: CSASSGGSSYEQYF. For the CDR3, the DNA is TGCAGTGCGAGTAGCGGGGGTTCCTCCTACGAGCAGTACTTC.

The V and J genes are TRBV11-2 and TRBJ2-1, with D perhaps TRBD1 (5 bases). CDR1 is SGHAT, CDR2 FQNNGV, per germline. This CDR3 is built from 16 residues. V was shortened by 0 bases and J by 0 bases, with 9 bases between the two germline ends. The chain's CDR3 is CASSLDLQGSYNEQFF. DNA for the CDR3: TGTGCCAGCAGCTTAGATCTGCAGGGCTCCTACAATGAGCAGTTCTTC.

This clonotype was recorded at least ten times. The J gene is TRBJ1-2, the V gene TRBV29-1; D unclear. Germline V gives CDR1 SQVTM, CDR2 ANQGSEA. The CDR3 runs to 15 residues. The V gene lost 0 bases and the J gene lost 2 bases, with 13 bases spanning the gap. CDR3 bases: TGCAGCGTTGAAGAAGCCTCTTCCGCCAACTATGGCTACACCTTC. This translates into CSVEEASSANYGYTF. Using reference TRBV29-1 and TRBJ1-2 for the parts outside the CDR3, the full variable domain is SAVISQKPSRDICQRGTSLTIQCQVDSQVTMMFWYRQQPGQSLTLIATANQGSEATYESGFVIDKFPISRPNLTFSTLTVSNMSPEDSSIYLCSVEEASSANYGYTFGSGTRLTVV.

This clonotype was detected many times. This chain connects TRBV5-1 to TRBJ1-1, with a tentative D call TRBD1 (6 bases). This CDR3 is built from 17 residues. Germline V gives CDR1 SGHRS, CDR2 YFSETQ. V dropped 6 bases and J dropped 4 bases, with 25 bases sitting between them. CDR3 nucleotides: TGCGCCAGCACCCTACTTGGAGGGCAGGGGCCTATCACTGAAGCTTTCTTT. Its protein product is CASTLLGGQGPITEAFF.

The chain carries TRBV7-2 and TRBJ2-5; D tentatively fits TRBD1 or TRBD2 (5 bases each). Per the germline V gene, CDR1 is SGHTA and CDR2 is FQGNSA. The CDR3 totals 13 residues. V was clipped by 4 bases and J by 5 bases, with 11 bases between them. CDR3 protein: CASSSGRRETQYF. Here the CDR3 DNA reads TGTGCCAGCAGCTCGGGACGCCGGGAGACCCAGTACTTC.

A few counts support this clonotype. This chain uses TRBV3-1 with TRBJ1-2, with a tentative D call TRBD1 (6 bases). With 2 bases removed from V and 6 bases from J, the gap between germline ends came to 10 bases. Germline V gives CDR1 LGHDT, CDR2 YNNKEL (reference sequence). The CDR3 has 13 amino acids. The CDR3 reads CASSQKNRDGYTF. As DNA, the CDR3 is TGTGCCAGCAGCCAAAAAAACAGGGATGGCTACACCTTC.

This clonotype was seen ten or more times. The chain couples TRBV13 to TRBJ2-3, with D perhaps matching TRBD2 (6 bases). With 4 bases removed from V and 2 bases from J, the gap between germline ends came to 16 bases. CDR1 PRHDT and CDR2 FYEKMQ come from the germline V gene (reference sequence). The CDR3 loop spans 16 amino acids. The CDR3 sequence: CASSSAGGISTDTQYF. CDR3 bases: TGTGCCAGCAGCTCGGCAGGAGGGATTTCCACAGATACGCAGTATTTT.

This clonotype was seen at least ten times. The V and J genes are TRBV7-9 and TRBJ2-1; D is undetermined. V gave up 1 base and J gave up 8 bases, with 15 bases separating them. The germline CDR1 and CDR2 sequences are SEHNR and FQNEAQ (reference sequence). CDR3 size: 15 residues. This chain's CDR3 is CASSLGARVGDEQFF. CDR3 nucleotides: TGTGCCAGCAGCTTAGGGGCGAGAGTCGGAGATGAGCAGTTCTTC.

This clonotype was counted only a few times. For the CDR3, the DNA is TGTGCCACCAGTGATCGACACAGGACGAGTGGGGCCAACGTCCTGACTTTC. Its protein product is CATSDRHRTSGANVLTF. The V call is TRBV24-1, the J call TRBJ2-6; D may be TRBD1 (5 bases). The germline gives CDR1 KGHDR, CDR2 SFDVKD. The CDR3 is made up of 17 amino acids. The V gene lost 3 bases and the J gene lost 3 bases, with 14 bases spanning the gap.

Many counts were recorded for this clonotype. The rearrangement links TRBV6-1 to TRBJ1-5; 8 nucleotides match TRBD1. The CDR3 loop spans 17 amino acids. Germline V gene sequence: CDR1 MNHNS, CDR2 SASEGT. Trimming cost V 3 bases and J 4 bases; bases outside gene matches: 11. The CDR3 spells CASSEARTGPLNQPQHF. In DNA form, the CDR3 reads TGTGCCAGCAGTGAGGCTAGGACAGGGCCTCTAAATCAGCCCCAGCATTTT.

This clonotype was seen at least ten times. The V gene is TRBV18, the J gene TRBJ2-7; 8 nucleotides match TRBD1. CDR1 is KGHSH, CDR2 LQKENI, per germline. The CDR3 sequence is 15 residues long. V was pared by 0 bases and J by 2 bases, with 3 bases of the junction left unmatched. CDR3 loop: CASSPPGQGPYEQYF. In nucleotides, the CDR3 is TGTGCCAGCTCACCACCAGGACAGGGCCCCTACGAGCAGTACTTC.

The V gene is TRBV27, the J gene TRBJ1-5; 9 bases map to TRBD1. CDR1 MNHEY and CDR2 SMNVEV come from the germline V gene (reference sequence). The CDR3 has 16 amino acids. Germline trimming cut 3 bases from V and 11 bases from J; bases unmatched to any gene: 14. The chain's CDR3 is CASSFVAPRQGVAQHF. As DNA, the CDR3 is TGTGCCAGCAGTTTCGTTGCCCCGCGACAGGGGGTCGCCCAGCATTTT.

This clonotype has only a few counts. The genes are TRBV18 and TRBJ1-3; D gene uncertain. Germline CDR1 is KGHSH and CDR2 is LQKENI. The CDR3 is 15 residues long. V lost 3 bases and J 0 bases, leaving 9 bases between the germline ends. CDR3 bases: TGTGCCAGCTCACCCTCGGACGACTCTGGAAACACCATATATTTT. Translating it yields CASSPSDDSGNTIYF.

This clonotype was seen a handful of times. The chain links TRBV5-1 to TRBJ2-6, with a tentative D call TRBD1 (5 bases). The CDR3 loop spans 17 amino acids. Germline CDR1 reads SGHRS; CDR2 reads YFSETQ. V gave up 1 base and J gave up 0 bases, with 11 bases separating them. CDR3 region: CASSLLSRVSGANVLTF. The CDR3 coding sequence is TGCGCCAGCAGCTTGCTATCCAGGGTCTCTGGGGCCAACGTCCTGACTTTC.

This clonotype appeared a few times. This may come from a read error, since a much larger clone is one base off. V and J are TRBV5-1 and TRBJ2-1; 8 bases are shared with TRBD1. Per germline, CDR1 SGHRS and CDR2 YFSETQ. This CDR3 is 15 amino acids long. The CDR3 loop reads CASGLSGTGYNEQFF. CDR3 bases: TGCGCCAGCGGCTTATCCGGGACAGGCTACAATGAGCAGTTCTTC.

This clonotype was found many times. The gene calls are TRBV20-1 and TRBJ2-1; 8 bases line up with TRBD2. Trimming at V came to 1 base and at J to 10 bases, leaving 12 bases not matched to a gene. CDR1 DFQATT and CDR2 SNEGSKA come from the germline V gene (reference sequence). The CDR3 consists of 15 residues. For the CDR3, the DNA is TGCAGTGCTAGAGGTCCAGCGGGGGCCTTTTGGGAGCAGTTCTTC. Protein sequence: CSARGPAGAFWEQFF.

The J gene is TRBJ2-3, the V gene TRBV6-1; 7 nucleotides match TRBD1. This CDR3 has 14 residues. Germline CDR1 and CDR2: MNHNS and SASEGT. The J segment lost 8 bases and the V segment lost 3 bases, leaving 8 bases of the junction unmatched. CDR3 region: CASSDLTGVGTQYF. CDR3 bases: TGTGCCAGCAGTGATCTCACAGGGGTTGGTACGCAGTATTTT.

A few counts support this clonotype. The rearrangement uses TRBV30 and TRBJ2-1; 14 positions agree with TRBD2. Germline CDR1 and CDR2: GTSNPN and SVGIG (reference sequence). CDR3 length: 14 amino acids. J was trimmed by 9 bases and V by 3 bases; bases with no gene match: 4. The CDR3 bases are TGTGCCTGGAGGACTAGCGGGGGGGCCAGTGAGCAGTTCTTC. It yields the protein CAWRTSGGASEQFF.

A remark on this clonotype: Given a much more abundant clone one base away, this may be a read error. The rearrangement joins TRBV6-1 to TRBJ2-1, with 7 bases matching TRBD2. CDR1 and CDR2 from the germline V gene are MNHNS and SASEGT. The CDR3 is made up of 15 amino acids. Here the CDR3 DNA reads TGTGCCAGCAGTGAGGTCGGGGGGATAACTAATGAGCAGTCCTTC. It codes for CASSEVGGITNEQSF.

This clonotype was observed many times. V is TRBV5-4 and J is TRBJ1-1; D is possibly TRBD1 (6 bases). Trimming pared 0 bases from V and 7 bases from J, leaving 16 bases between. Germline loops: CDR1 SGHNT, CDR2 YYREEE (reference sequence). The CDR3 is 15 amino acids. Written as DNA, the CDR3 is TGTGCCAGCAGCTTGGGAACAGGGTGGAGTGGTGAAGCTTTCTTT. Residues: CASSLGTGWSGEAFF.

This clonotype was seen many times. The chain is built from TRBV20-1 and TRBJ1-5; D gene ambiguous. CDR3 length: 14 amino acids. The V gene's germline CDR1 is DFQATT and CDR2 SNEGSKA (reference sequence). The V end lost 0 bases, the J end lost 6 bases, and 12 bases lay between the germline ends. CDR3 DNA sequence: TGCAGTGCTAGAGATGCGGCAGGCCCTCAGCCCCAGCATTTT. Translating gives CSARDAAGPQPQHF.

Here the CDR3 reads CASSSPLQGGPEKLFF. The CDR3, as DNA: TGTGCCAGCTCCTCACCCTTACAGGGGGGACCTGAAAAACTGTTTTTT. This chain joins TRBV25-1 and TRBJ1-4; 8 positions match TRBD1. CDR1 MGHDK and CDR2 SYGVNS come from the germline V gene. Trimming cost V 8 bases and J 7 bases; bases outside gene matches: 15. CDR3 length equals 16 residues. Using reference TRBV25-1 and TRBJ1-4 for the parts outside the CDR3, the full variable domain is EADIYQTPRYLVIGTGKKITLECSQTMGHDKMYWYQQDPGMELHLIHYSYGVNSTEKGDLSSESTVSRIRTEHFPLTLESARPSHTSQYLCASSSPLQGGPEKLFFGSGTQLSVL.

The CDR3 is CASSYSGQGSEQYF. CDR3 coding DNA: TGTGCCAGCAGTTACTCCGGACAGGGTAGTGAGCAGTACTTC. The V call is TRBV6-6, the J call TRBJ2-7; 8 bases are shared with TRBD1. V dropped 0 bases and J dropped 7; count of bases not matched to a gene: 5. The germline CDR1 and CDR2 sequences are MNHNY and SVGAGI (reference sequence). The CDR3 extends over 14 amino acids.

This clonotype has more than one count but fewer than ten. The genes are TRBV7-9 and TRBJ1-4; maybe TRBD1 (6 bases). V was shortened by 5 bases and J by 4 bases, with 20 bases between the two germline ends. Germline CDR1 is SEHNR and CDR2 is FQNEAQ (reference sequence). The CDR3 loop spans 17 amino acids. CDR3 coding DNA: TGTGCCAGCAGCCGCATGAGTGACGGGACACTTAATGAAAAACTGTTTTTT. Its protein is CASSRMSDGTLNEKLFF.